This TCR beta chain derives from a study of shared clonotypes between healthy human individuals. Study-wide findings and caveats: About 5% of naive CD4 clonotypes were shared across a handful of donors. Clonotype sharing among donors, it was expected, would be affected by sequencing depth.

As to this clone: Its antigen is currently unknown.

Each subset's genomic DNA was shared equally among a number of immunoSEQ plates. TCRdb's table, derived via immunoSEQ multiplex PCR, lists solely in-frame clones and lacks some. The sample gives roughly 810,000 clones, about 96% of which show up once; about 0.25% is in the top ten. Trimming took 0 bases from V and 6 from J, leaving 12 bases between them. There are 14 residues in the CDR3. Germline V lookup: CDR1 LGHNA, CDR2 YSLEER. Terminally differentiated effector memory CD45RA+ cells were left out of the naive CD8 fraction, which was CD45RO-negative and positively selected for CCR7. Sequenced material: naive CD8+ T cells sorted from blood. The chain has TRBV4-3 and TRBJ2-7, with no clear D. This TCR was recovered from a man between 25 and 39 years old in good health. CDR3: CASSQDLDPAEQYF. CDR3 nucleotides: TGCGCCAGCAGCCAAGATCTGGATCCGGCCGAGCAGTACTTC.